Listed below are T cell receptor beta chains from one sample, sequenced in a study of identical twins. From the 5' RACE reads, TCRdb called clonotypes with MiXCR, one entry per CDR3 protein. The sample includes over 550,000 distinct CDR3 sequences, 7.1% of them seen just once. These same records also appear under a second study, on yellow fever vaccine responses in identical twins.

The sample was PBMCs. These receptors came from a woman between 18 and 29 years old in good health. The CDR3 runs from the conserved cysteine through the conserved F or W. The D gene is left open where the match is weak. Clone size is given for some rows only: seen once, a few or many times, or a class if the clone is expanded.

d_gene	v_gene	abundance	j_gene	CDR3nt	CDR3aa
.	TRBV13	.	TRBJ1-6	TGTGCCAGCAGCTCGACAGGCTCCTATAATTCACCCCTCCACTTT	CASSSTGSYNSPLHF
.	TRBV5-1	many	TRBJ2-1	TGCGCCAGCAGCAGCATCCGGACATCGTTCTCCTACAATGAGCAGTTCTTC	CASSSIRTSFSYNEQFF
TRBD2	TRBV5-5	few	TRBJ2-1	TGTGCCAGCAGCCTGGACATTGGTCTAGCGGTATACAATGAGCAGTTCTTC	CASSLDIGLAVYNEQFF
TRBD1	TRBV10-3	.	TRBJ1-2	TGTGCCATCAGTTTGTCGGGACAGGGGAACTATGGCTACACCTTC	CAISLSGQGNYGYTF
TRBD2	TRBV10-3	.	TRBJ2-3	TGTACCATTAGCGGGAGCACAGATACGCAGTATTTT	CTISGSTDTQYF
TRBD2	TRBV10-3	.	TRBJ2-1	TGTGCCATCAGTGAGTCGAATCAGCGGGAGGGAGGCGAGCAGTTCTTC	CAISESNQREGGEQFF
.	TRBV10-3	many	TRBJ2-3	TGTGCCATCAGTGAGGTGGCAGGCAGAGATACGCAGTATTTT	CAISEVAGRDTQYF
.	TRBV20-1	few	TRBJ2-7	TGCAGTGCTAGGGGGGTCTACGAGCAGTACTTC	CSARGVYEQYF
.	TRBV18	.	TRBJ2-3	TGTGCCAGCTCACCACGAAGTGCATATGGAAATACGCAGTATTTT	CASSPRSAYGNTQYF
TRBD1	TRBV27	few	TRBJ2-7	TGTGCCAGCAGTACGGGGACAGGAGGCGAGCAGTACTTC	CASSTGTGGEQYF
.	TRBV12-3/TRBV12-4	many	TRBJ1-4	TGTGCCAGCAGCCGGGCCGGCTTTAATGAAAAACTGTTTTTT	CASSRAGFNEKLFF
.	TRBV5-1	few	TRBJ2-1	TGCGCCAGCAGCTTGGTAGGGGCAGAATCCTACAATGAGCAGTTCTTC	CASSLVGAESYNEQFF
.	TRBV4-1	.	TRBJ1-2	TGCGCCAGCAGCCAAGGGGAAGGTTATGGCTACACCTTC	CASSQGEGYGYTF
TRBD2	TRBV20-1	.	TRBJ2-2	TGCAGTGCTCGAGAGACTAGCCCCGGGGAGCTGTTTTTT	CSARETSPGELFF
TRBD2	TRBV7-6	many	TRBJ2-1	TGTGCCAGCAGCTCAAGCGGGACTAATGAGCAGTTCTTC	CASSSSGTNEQFF
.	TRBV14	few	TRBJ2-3	TGTGCCAGCAGCCACCTTAGGGGCAAAGGAGGCACAGATACGCAGTATTTT	CASSHLRGKGGTDTQYF
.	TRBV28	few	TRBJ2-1	TGTGCCAGCAGTTCGCTACAGGGACCGGTCTTTTCGGGAGTCCCCATTGAGCAGTTCTTC	CASSSLQGPVFSGVPIEQFF
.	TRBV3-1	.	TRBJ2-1	TGTGCCAGCAGCCAAGGGTATGGGGGTGGTGAGCAGTTCTTC	CASSQGYGGGEQFF
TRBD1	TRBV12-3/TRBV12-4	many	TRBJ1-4	TGTGCCAGCAGTTTTTGGCGACAGGGGGTTGAAAAACTGTTTTTT	CASSFWRQGVEKLFF
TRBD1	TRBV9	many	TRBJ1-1	TGTGCCAGCAGCGATCGGACAGGGTTGAACACTGAAGCTTTCTTT	CASSDRTGLNTEAFF
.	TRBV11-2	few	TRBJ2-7	TGTGCCAGCAGCTTAGACGGCGGTCTCTACGAGCAGTACTTC	CASSLDGGLYEQYF
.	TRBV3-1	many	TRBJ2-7	TGTGCCAGCAGCCAAGAGGGGGCCTTCTCCTACGAGCAGTACTTC	CASSQEGAFSYEQYF
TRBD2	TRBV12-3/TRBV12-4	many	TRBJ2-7	TGTGCCAGCAGCCCAGGACTAGCGGTCTCCTACGAGCAGTACTTC	CASSPGLAVSYEQYF
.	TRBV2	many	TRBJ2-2	TGTGCCAGCAGTTGGGACGATAACACCGGGGAGCTGTTTTTT	CASSWDDNTGELFF
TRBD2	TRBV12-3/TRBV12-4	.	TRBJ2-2	TGTGCCTTCTGCCCCGGCGGAGCGGGGGGGCCGAACACCGGGGAGCTGTTTTTT	CAFCPGGAGGPNTGELFF
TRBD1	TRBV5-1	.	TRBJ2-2	TGCGCCAGCAGGGTCAGGGGGATGAGCACCGGGGAGCTGTTTTTT	CASRVRGMSTGELFF
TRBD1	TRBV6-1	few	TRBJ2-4	TGTGCCAGCCTAACCTACCGGGACAGTAAAAACATTCAGTACTTC	CASLTYRDSKNIQYF